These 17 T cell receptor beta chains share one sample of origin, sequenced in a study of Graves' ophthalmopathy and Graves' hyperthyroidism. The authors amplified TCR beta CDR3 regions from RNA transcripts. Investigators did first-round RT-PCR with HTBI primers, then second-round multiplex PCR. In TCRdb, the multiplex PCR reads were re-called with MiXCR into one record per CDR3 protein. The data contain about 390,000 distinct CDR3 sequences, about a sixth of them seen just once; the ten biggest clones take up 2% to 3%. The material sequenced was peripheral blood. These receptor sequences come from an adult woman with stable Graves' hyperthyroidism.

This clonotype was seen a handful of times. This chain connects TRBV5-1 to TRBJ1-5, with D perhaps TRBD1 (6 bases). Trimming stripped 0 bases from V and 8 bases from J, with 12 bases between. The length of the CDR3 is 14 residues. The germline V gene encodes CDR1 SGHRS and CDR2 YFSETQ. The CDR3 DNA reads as TGCGCCAGCAGCTTGGAACAGGGCGCGGAGCCCCAGCATTTT. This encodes CASSLEQGAEPQHF.

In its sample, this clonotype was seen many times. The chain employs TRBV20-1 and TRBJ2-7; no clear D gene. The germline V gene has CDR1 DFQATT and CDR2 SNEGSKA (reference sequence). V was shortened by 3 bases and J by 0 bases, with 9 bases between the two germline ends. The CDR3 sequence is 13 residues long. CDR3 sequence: CSASLRSSYEQYF. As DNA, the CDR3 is TGCAGTGCTAGTTTGAGGAGCTCCTACGAGCAGTACTTC.

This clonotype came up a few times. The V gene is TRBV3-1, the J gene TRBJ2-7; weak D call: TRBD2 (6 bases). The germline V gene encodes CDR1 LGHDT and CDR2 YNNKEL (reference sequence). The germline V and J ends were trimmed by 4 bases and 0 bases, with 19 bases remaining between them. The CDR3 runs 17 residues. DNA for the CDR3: TGTGCCAGCAGCCCCGGGTACGGGGCTAGCGTCTCCTACGAGCAGTACTTC. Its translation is CASSPGYGASVSYEQYF.

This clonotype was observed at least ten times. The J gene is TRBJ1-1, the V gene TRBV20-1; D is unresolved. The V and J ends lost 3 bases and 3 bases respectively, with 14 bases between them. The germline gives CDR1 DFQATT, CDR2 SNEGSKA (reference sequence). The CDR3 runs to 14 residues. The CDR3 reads CSASIGPADTEAFF. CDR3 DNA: TGCAGTGCTAGTATAGGCCCTGCGGACACTGAAGCTTTCTTT.

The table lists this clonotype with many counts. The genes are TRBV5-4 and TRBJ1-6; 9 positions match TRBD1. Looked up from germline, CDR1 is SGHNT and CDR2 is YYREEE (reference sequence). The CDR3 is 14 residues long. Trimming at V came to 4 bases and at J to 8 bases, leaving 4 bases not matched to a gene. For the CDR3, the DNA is TGTGCCAGCAGCGTGACAGGGGGGGATTCACCCCTCCACTTT. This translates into CASSVTGGDSPLHF.

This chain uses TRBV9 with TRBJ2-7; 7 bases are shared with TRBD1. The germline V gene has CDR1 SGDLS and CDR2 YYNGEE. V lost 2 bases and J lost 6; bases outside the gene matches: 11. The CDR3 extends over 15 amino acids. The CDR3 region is CASSVQRDSPLEQYF. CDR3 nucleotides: TGTGCCAGCAGCGTGCAAAGGGACAGCCCTCTCGAGCAGTACTTC.

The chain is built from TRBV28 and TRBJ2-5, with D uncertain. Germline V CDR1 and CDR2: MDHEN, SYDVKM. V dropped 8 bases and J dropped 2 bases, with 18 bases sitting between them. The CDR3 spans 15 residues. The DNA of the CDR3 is TGTGCCAGCGCTCCCGCAGGAAGTATTCAAGAGACCCAGTACTTC. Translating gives CASAPAGSIQETQYF.

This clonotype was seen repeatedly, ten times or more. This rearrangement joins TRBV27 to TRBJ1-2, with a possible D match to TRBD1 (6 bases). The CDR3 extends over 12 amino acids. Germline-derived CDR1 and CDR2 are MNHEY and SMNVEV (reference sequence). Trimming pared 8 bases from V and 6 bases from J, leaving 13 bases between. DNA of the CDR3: TGTGCCAGCCGGGGAGGGGGGCATGGCTACACCTTC. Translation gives CASRGGGHGYTF.

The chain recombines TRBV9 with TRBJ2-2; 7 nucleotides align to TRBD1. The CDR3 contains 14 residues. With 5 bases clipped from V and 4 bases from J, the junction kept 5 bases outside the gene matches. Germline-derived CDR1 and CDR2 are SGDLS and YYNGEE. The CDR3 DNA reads TGTGCCAGCAGGAAGGGGGCCGGCACCGGGGAGCTGTTTTTT. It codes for CASRKGAGTGELFF.

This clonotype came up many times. CDR3 residues: CASSLEAGEQYF. The CDR3 DNA reads TGTGCCAGCAGCTTGGAAGCTGGAGAGCAGTACTTC. This chain connects TRBV13 to TRBJ2-7; no clear D. There are 12 residues in the CDR3. Germline V gives CDR1 PRHDT, CDR2 FYEKMQ (reference sequence). V gave up 3 bases and J gave up 7 bases, with 10 bases separating them.

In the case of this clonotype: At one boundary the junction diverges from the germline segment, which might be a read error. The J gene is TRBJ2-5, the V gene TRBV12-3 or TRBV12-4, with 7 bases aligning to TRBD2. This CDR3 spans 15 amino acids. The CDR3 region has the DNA TGTGCCAGCAGTTCCCCCGCTAGCGGACAAGAGACCAAGTACTTC. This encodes CASSSPASGQETKYF.

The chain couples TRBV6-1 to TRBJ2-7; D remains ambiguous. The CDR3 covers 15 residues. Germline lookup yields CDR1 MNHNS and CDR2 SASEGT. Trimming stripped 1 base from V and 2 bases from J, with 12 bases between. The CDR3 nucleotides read TGTGCCAGCAGTGAAGAGGGCAGCACAGCCTACGAGCAGTACTTC. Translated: CASSEEGSTAYEQYF.

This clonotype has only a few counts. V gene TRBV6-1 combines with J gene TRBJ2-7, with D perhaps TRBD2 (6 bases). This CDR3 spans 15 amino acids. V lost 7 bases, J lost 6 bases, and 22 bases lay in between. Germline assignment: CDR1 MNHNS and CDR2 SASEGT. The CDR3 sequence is CASNGRGLKAPEQYF. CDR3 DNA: TGTGCCAGCAATGGTCGGGGACTCAAGGCGCCCGAGCAGTACTTC.

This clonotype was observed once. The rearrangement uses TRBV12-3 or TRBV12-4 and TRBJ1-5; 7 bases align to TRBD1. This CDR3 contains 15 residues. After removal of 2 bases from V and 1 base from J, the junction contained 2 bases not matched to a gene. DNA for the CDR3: TGTGCCAGCAGTTTACAGGGACAGAGCAATCAGCCCCAGCATTTT. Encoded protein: CASSLQGQSNQPQHF.

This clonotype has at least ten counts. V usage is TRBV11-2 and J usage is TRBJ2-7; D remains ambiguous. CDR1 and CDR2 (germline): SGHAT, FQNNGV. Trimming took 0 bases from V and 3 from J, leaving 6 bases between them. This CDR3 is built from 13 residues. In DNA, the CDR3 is TGTGCCAGCAGCTTAGATGGGCACTACGAGCAGTACTTC. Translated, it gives CASSLDGHYEQYF.

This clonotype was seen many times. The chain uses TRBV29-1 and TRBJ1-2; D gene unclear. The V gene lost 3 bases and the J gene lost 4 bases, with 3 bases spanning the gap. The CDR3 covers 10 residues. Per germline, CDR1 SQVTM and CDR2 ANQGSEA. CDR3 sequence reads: CSVEGYGYTF. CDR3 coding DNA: TGCAGCGTTGAGGGCTATGGCTACACCTTC.

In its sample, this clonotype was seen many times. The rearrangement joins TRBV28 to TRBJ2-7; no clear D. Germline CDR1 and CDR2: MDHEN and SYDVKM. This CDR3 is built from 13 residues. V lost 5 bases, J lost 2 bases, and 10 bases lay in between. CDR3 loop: CASSPGMTYEQYF. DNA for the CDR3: TGTGCCAGCAGTCCTGGGATGACCTACGAGCAGTACTTC. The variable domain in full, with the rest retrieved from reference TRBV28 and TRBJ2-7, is DVKVTQSSRYLVKRTGEKVFLECVQDMDHENMFWYRQDPGLGLRLIYFSYDVKMKEKGDIPEGYSVSREKKERFSLILESASTNQTSMYLCASSPGMTYEQYFGPGTRLTVT.